This passage covers 31 T cell receptor beta chains from one sample sequenced in a study of chemoradiotherapy in HPV16-positive cancers. Here immunoSEQ multiplex PCR was the method, and the copy in TCRdb shows in-frame clones only, minus some. The table shows 17,000 or so clones, with over 85% occurring only once. Specimen: blood, collected from a patient who underwent chemoradiotherapy. Every receptor here comes from a human donor with HPV-associated anogenital cancer.

The chain employs TRBV5-1 and TRBJ2-7; a possible D gene is TRBD2 (6 bases). Per the germline V gene, CDR1 is SGHRS and CDR2 is YFSETQ. V lost 1 base, J lost 1 base, and 9 bases lay in between. The CDR3 is 14 amino acids. Here the CDR3 DNA reads TGCGCCAGCAGCTTGAGTGGGACTTCCTACGAGCAGTACTTC. It translates to CASSLSGTSYEQYF.

The chain has TRBV4-1 and TRBJ2-2; perhaps TRBD2 as D (7 bases). Germline CDR1 is MGHRA and CDR2 is YSYEKL. V was clipped by 6 bases and J by 4 bases, with 15 bases between them. The CDR3 consists of 15 residues. The CDR3: CASRPTGGPTGELFF. The CDR3 nucleotides are TGCGCCAGCAGGCCAACCGGGGGGCCCACCGGGGAGCTGTTTTTT.

The chain uses TRBV29-1 and TRBJ1-2; D ambiguous. Trimming left V 2 bases short and J 5 bases short, with 9 bases between. Germline CDR1 reads SQVTM; CDR2 reads ANQGSEA. The CDR3 sequence is 12 residues long. The CDR3 protein is CSVELSPYGYTF. In nucleotides, the CDR3 is TGCAGCGTTGAACTTAGTCCGTATGGCTACACCTTC.

This rearrangement joins TRBV5-1 to TRBJ1-2; a weak D match, TRBD1 (5 bases). Germline CDR1 and CDR2: SGHRS and YFSETQ. V was clipped by 4 bases and J by 6 bases, with 19 bases between them. The CDR3 extends over 15 amino acids. CDR3 in amino acids: CASSHSGGGRNGYTF. For the CDR3, the DNA is TGCGCCAGCAGCCATTCGGGGGGAGGAAGAAATGGCTACACCTTC. Using reference TRBV5-1 and TRBJ1-2 for the parts outside the CDR3, the full variable domain is KAGVTQTPRYLIKTRGQQVTLSCSPISGHRSVSWYQQTPGQGLQFLFEYFSETQRNKGNFPGRFSGRQFSNSRSEMNVSTLELGDSALYLCASSHSGGGRNGYTFGSGTRLTVV.

This chain joins TRBV19 and TRBJ2-3; weak D call: TRBD2 (6 bases). Looked up from germline, CDR1 is LNHDA and CDR2 is SQIVND (reference sequence). CDR3 length: 14 amino acids. Trimming took off 1 base at V and 1 base at J, with 6 bases between the two ends. CDR3 sequence reads: CASSIAGGTDTQYF. In DNA, the CDR3 is TGTGCCAGTAGTATAGCGGGGGGCACAGATACGCAGTATTTT.

The chain links TRBV20-1 to TRBJ2-7; 7 positions agree with TRBD1. The germline CDR1 and CDR2 sequences are DFQATT and SNEGSKA (reference sequence). The CDR3 consists of 11 residues. Losses at the gene ends were 7 bases for V and 2 bases for J; bases not matched to a gene: 2. The CDR3 spells CSVGQAYEQYF. The CDR3 DNA sequence: TGCAGTGTCGGACAGGCCTACGAGCAGTACTTC.

The rearrangement joins TRBV19 to TRBJ2-4; 11 nucleotides match TRBD1. CDR1 is LNHDA and CDR2 is SQIVND in the germline V gene (reference sequence). V shed 6 bases and J 0 bases; nucleotides not matched to a gene: 16. The CDR3 spans 20 residues. This chain's CDR3 is CASSLIPGQGDPLAKNIQYF. The CDR3 coding sequence is TGTGCCAGTAGCCTTATACCGGGACAGGGGGATCCATTAGCCAAAAACATTCAGTACTTC.

CDR3 in DNA: TGTGCCAGCAGCCCGTCGGACGGTTACGAGCAGTACTTC. It is translated as CASSPSDGYEQYF. The chain employs TRBV11-3 and TRBJ2-7, with D unresolved. Trimming shortened V by 5 bases and J by 4 bases, and 12 bases separated the two germline ends. Per germline, CDR1 SGHNT and CDR2 YENEEA. This CDR3 has 13 residues.

V usage is TRBV6-5 and J usage is TRBJ2-5; D is possibly TRBD1 or TRBD2 (7 bases each). This CDR3 contains 15 residues. V lost 2 bases and J lost 5, with 15 bases in between. The germline V gene has CDR1 MNHEY and CDR2 SVGAGI. The CDR3 nucleotides are TGTGCCAGCAGTTACAAGATCCAGGGGGGGGAGACCCAGTACTTC. Amino acids: CASSYKIQGGETQYF.

The V call is TRBV13, the J call TRBJ2-1, with 7 nucleotides matching TRBD2. The trim removed 4 bases at V and 6 bases at J, leaving 3 bases unmatched. Germline V lookup: CDR1 PRHDT, CDR2 FYEKMQ (reference sequence). The CDR3 consists of 13 residues. The DNA for the CDR3 is TGTGCCAGCAGCTCGGGGGGTTTCAATGAGCAGTTCTTC. Residues: CASSSGGFNEQFF.

This clone was recorded once. The V and J genes are TRBV27 and TRBJ2-3; unclear D gene. Germline V gene lookup returns CDR1 MNHEY and CDR2 SMNVEV (reference sequence). Trimming shortened V by 5 bases and J by 0 bases, and 9 bases separated the two germline ends. The CDR3 length is 14 residues. CDR3 region: CASSILGSTDTQYF. The CDR3 bases are TGTGCCAGCAGTATCCTAGGGAGCACAGATACGCAGTATTTT.

The V call is TRBV2, the J call TRBJ2-3; 7 bases are a match to TRBD2. The J segment lost 9 bases and the V segment lost 11 bases, leaving 8 bases of the junction unmatched. The CDR3 is 11 amino acids. The V gene's germline CDR1 is SNHLY and CDR2 FYNNEI. The CDR3 loop is CASAAGSTQYF. For the CDR3, the DNA is TGTGCCTCAGCAGCGGGGAGCACGCAGTATTTT.

The rearrangement links TRBV2 to TRBJ1-1, with 9 bases identical to TRBD1. Germline CDR1 reads SNHLY; CDR2 reads FYNNEI. The CDR3 covers 14 residues. V gave up 6 bases and J gave up 0 bases; unmatched junction bases: 2. The CDR3 DNA sequence: TGTGCCAGCAGGGGACAGGGAATGAACACTGAAGCTTTCTTT. It is translated as CASRGQGMNTEAFF.

The chain has TRBV5-6 and TRBJ1-5; D is undetermined. V was clipped by 4 bases and J by 9 bases, with 11 bases between them. Germline V gene sequence: CDR1 SGHDT, CDR2 YYEEEE. The CDR3 runs 12 residues. The CDR3 protein is CASSAFEGPQHF. In DNA, the CDR3 is TGTGCCAGCAGCGCCTTTGAGGGGCCCCAGCATTTT.

This clone was recorded only once. The rearrangement joins TRBV28 to TRBJ1-2; D is perhaps TRBD1 (6 bases). Trimming shortened V by 9 bases and J by 2 bases, and 10 bases separated the two germline ends. The CDR3 runs to 12 residues. The germline CDR1 and CDR2 sequences are MDHEN and SYDVKM. The CDR3 sequence: CASNRGNYGYTF. The CDR3, as DNA: TGTGCCAGTAATAGGGGGAACTATGGCTACACCTTC.

The CDR3 loop reads CASSKGQDPHFF. CDR3 DNA: TGTGCCAGCAGCAAGGGACAAGACCCGCATTTCTTT. The rearrangement uses TRBV9 and TRBJ1-1; weak D call: TRBD1 (6 bases). Germline V gene lookup returns CDR1 SGDLS and CDR2 YYNGEE. This CDR3 is 12 amino acids long. V lost 4 bases and J lost 13, with 17 bases in between.

CDR3 sequence (DNA): TGCGCCAGCAGCCAAGTGGTGGGCGAAAAACTGTTTTTT. Encoded protein: CASSQVVGEKLFF. The chain recombines TRBV4-1 with TRBJ1-4; no clear D. V was trimmed by 1 base and J by 8 bases, leaving 8 bases between them. CDR3 length: 13 residues. CDR1 is MGHRA, CDR2 YSYEKL, per germline.

The genes are TRBV5-1 and TRBJ1-4; a possible D gene is TRBD1 (5 bases). CDR1 is SGHRS and CDR2 is YFSETQ in the germline V gene. The CDR3 is 13 residues long. V lost 4 bases and J lost 8, with 12 bases in between. The CDR3 is CASSPGNREKLFF. The CDR3 region has the DNA TGCGCCAGCAGCCCAGGGAATCGGGAAAAACTGTTTTTT.

J is TRBJ2-1 and V is TRBV19, with a weak D call TRBD1 (6 bases). Germline V lookup: CDR1 LNHDA, CDR2 SQIVND (reference sequence). The germline V and J ends were trimmed by 9 bases and 1 base, with 16 bases remaining between them. CDR3 length: 15 amino acids. This CDR3 reads CASTLSRGSYNEQFF. CDR3 coding DNA: TGTGCCAGCACTCTCTCGAGGGGGTCCTACAATGAGCAGTTCTTC.

Written as DNA, the CDR3 is TGTGCCAGCAGCTCCAGCGGGGGGGCCGGAGAGACCCAGTACTTC. It is translated as CASSSSGGAGETQYF. The chain combines TRBV7-3 with TRBJ2-5; 10 nucleotides align to TRBD2. Germline CDR1 and CDR2: SGHTA and FQGTGA. Trimming cost V 4 bases and J 4 bases; bases outside gene matches: 6. There are 15 residues in the CDR3.

This clone showed up just once. The genes are TRBV10-2 and TRBJ2-7; a weak D match, TRBD1 (6 bases). CDR1 is WSHSY, CDR2 SAAADI, per germline. This CDR3 is built from 14 residues. V lost 6 bases, J lost 1 base, and 13 bases lay in between. The CDR3 sequence is CASRSSQGSYEQYF. The CDR3 DNA is TGCGCCAGCAGGTCCTCACAGGGTTCCTACGAGCAGTACTTC.

This clone was picked up a small number of times. The gene calls are TRBV6-1 and TRBJ2-3; D gene ambiguous. Germline V gene lookup returns CDR1 MNHNS and CDR2 SASEGT. V lost 8 bases to trimming and J lost 6 bases, with 15 bases between them. CDR3 length: 13 amino acids. The CDR3: CASSDRFEDTQYF. Here the CDR3 DNA reads TGTGCCAGCTCAGACCGGTTTGAGGATACGCAGTATTTT.

The chain links TRBV6-1 to TRBJ1-5; tentatively, D is TRBD1 (5 bases). Germline V CDR1 and CDR2: MNHNS, SASEGT. CDR3 length equals 15 residues. V was clipped by 3 bases and J by 1 base, with 10 bases between them. The CDR3 sequence: CASSDGRVSNQPQHF. Written as DNA, the CDR3 is TGTGCCAGCAGTGATGGCAGGGTCAGCAATCAGCCCCAGCATTTT.

This chain links TRBV5-6 with TRBJ1-2; D not resolved. The CDR3 is made up of 11 amino acids. Germline V gene data show CDR1 as SGHDT and CDR2 as YYEEEE. V was clipped by 0 bases and J by 7 bases, with 4 bases between them. CDR3 amino acids: CASSLGSGYTF. The DNA for the CDR3 is TGTGCCAGCAGCTTGGGGTCTGGCTACACCTTC.

The chain combines TRBV10-3 with TRBJ1-1; D ambiguous. CDR3 length equals 15 residues. Trimming stripped 3 bases from V and 2 bases from J, with 13 bases between. CDR1 is ENHRY, CDR2 SYGVKD, per germline. Here the CDR3 DNA reads TGTGCCATCAGTGACAGCAACTCTCAAAACACTGAAGCTTTCTTT. Its translation: CAISDSNSQNTEAFF.

This chain links TRBV6-5 with TRBJ2-3; tentatively, D is TRBD2 (5 bases). The V end was cut by 7 bases, the J end by 3 bases, with 11 bases between. The CDR3 is made up of 13 amino acids. Per germline, CDR1 MNHEY and CDR2 SVGAGI. This chain's CDR3 is CASKVRGTDTQYF. The CDR3 region has the DNA TGTGCCAGCAAGGTGCGCGGGACAGATACGCAGTATTTT.

The chain uses TRBV28 and TRBJ2-1, with TRBD2 matching over 12 bases. The CDR3 is 13 amino acids. The ends lost 8 bases at V and 9 bases at J; junction bases unmatched: 5. CDR1 MDHEN and CDR2 SYDVKM come from the germline V gene. The CDR3 bases are TGTGCCAGCTTGACTAGCGGGAGCGGTGAGCAGTTCTTC. Translating gives CASLTSGSGEQFF.

The V and J genes are TRBV7-2 and TRBJ2-5, with D perhaps TRBD1 (5 bases). CDR3 length: 15 residues. Trimming pared 5 bases from V and 1 base from J, leaving 14 bases between. The V gene's germline CDR1 is SGHTA and CDR2 FQGNSA. CDR3 DNA sequence: TGTGCCAGCAGCCAACAAGTGGGGCCCCAAGAGACCCAGTACTTC. Protein product: CASSQQVGPQETQYF.

The V call is TRBV5-6, the J call TRBJ1-5, with D perhaps TRBD1 (6 bases). Trimming stripped 7 bases from V and 1 base from J, with 24 bases between. Germline-derived CDR1 and CDR2 are SGHDT and YYEEEE. This CDR3 has 18 residues. The CDR3, as DNA: TGTGCCAGCCCTAGACAACCGGGGACAAAGGGGAGCAATCAGCCCCAGCATTTT. The encoded protein is CASPRQPGTKGSNQPQHF. The variable domain in full, completed from reference TRBV5-6 and TRBJ1-5, reads DAGVTQSPTHLIKTRGQQVTLRCSPKSGHDTVSWYQQALGQGPQFIFQYYEEEERQRGNFPDRFSGHQFPNYSSELNVNALLLGDSALYLCASPRQPGTKGSNQPQHFGDGTRLSIL.

The chain joins TRBV5-1 to TRBJ1-1; TRBD1 agrees at 8 bases. Unmatched junction bases numbered 7, after V lost 3 bases and J lost 3 bases. The germline V gene has CDR1 SGHRS and CDR2 YFSETQ. The CDR3 contains 15 residues. The CDR3 loop is CASSSRTGLDTEAFF. CDR3 in DNA: TGCGCCAGCAGCTCCAGGACAGGGCTAGACACTGAAGCTTTCTTT.

This chain links TRBV4-2 with TRBJ1-2, with TRBD1 identical over 10 bases. Trimming at V came to 1 base and at J to 10 bases, leaving 3 bases not matched to a gene. CDR1 and CDR2 (germline): LGHNA, YNFKEQ. The CDR3 runs 13 residues. The CDR3 protein is CASSQGGTGDYTF. CDR3 in DNA: TGTGCCAGCAGCCAAGGGGGGACAGGGGACTACACCTTC.